A single sample gave rise to the 23 T cell receptor beta chains below, sequenced in a study of OX40 agonist ivuxolimab in advanced cancers. Assay used: immunoSEQ multiplex PCR; TCRdb lists only in-frame clones, some missing. The sample holds around 80,000 clones, approximately 89% seen once. The sequencing used CD4+ or CD8+ T cells sorted from blood, collected in a trial of the OX40 agonist ivuxolimab. Receptors were obtained from an adult with an advanced solid tumor such as melanoma, head and neck, liver or kidney cancer.

The chain employs TRBV11-1 and TRBJ2-7; 8 positions match TRBD1. The ends lost 4 bases at V and 6 bases at J; junction bases unmatched: 8. The germline V gene encodes CDR1 SGHAT and CDR2 FQDESV (reference sequence). The CDR3 is 14 residues long. The CDR3 region is CASSSWTGSSEQYF. The CDR3 DNA reads as TGTGCCAGCAGCTCATGGACAGGGAGCAGCGAGCAGTACTTC.

This clone occurred a few times. The chain carries TRBV19 and TRBJ1-5; possibly TRBD1 for D (5 bases). V was cut by 9 bases and J by 0 bases, with 18 bases left in between. Germline CDR1 LNHDA, CDR2 SQIVND (reference sequence). This CDR3 comprises 16 residues. The CDR3 loop is CASRVGRGYSNQPQHF. CDR3 coding DNA: TGTGCCAGCCGGGTGGGGAGGGGATATAGCAATCAGCCCCAGCATTTT.

The gene calls are TRBV27 and TRBJ2-5, with a weak D call TRBD1 (5 bases). Near its end, the DNA agrees better with TRBJ2-7, so the J call may be wrong. In germline, CDR1 is MNHEY, CDR2 SMNVEV (reference sequence). The CDR3 contains 15 residues. The DNA for the CDR3 is TGTGCCAGCAGTGTAAGGCCCCAGGGTTCCTACGAGCAGTACTTC. It yields the protein CASSVRPQGSYEQYF.

This chain connects TRBV4-2 to TRBJ2-1; a weak D match, TRBD2 (5 bases). The CDR3 is 14 amino acids. Germline loops: CDR1 LGHNA, CDR2 YNFKEQ. Trimming took 0 bases from V and 7 from J, leaving 10 bases between them. The CDR3 here is CASSQDGGWNEQFF. The CDR3 DNA follows: TGTGCCAGCAGCCAAGATGGCGGGTGGAATGAGCAGTTCTTC.

This sequence joins TRBV28 and TRBJ1-2; the D gene is possibly TRBD1 (5 bases). This CDR3 contains 12 residues. Germline V gene data show CDR1 as MDHEN and CDR2 as SYDVKM. The V and J ends lost 6 bases and 8 bases respectively, with 13 bases between them. CDR3 nucleotides: TGTGCCAGCAGCCGGGACCCAGGAGGCTACACCTTC. This encodes CASSRDPGGYTF.

This clone came up a few times. The chain joins TRBV18 to TRBJ1-1; 7 bases match TRBD1. The CDR3 consists of 14 residues. V lost 2 bases to trimming and J lost 1 base; unmatched junction nucleotides: 1. Germline CDR1 and CDR2: KGHSH and LQKENI. DNA of the CDR3: TGTGCCAGCTCACCAGACAGGGAGAACACTGAAGCTTTCTTT. As protein: CASSPDRENTEAFF. The full variable domain, its missing parts supplied by reference TRBV18 and TRBJ1-1, is NAGVMQNPRHLVRRRGQEARLRCSPMKGHSHVYWYRQLPEEGLKFMVYLQKENIIDESGMPKERFSAEFPKEGPSILRIQQVVRGDSAAYFCASSPDRENTEAFFGQGTRLTVV.

This chain links TRBV4-3 with TRBJ1-6, with TRBD1 matching over 8 bases. Germline V gene sequence: CDR1 LGHNA, CDR2 YSLEER. CDR3 length: 15 amino acids. With 1 base clipped from V and 7 bases from J, the junction kept 3 bases outside the gene matches. This CDR3 reads CASSQAGGVNSPLHF. The DNA for the CDR3 is TGCGCCAGCAGCCAAGCAGGGGGCGTCAATTCACCCCTCCACTTT.

The V call is TRBV7-2, the J call TRBJ1-2; 7 bases align to TRBD1. Trimming took 4 bases from V and 5 from J; bases not matched to a gene: 7. Looked up from germline, CDR1 is SGHTA and CDR2 is FQGNSA. The CDR3 spans 14 residues. CDR3 sequence: CASSYGTELYGYTF. The DNA of the CDR3 is TGTGCCAGCAGCTATGGGACAGAGTTATATGGCTACACCTTC.

The chain employs TRBV4-1 and TRBJ2-3, with unresolved D. Trimming pared 4 bases from V and 1 base from J, leaving 9 bases between. Per germline, CDR1 MGHRA and CDR2 YSYEKL. The CDR3 extends over 14 amino acids. The CDR3 bases are TGCGCCAGCAGCCCCCTACGGGGCACAGATACGCAGTATTTT. The encoded protein is CASSPLRGTDTQYF.

DNA of the CDR3: TGCGCCAGCAGCATGGGACAGGGGAGATCAGATACGCAGTATTTT. This sequence encodes CASSMGQGRSDTQYF. V is TRBV5-1 and J is TRBJ2-3; TRBD1 matches 10 bases. CDR3 length: 15 residues. The V gene's germline CDR1 is SGHRS and CDR2 YFSETQ. V shed 4 bases and J 4 bases; nucleotides not matched to a gene: 6.

The J gene is TRBJ1-2, the V gene TRBV28; 11 bases map to TRBD1. The V and J ends lost 7 bases and 8 bases, in that order; junction bases with no gene match: 6. CDR3 size: 13 residues. Germline V CDR1 and CDR2: MDHEN, SYDVKM. The CDR3 coding sequence is TGTGCCAGCACTCCTGGGACAGGGGGGGGCTACACCTTC. It yields the protein CASTPGTGGGYTF.

The V and J genes are TRBV27 and TRBJ2-3, with D possibly being TRBD1 or TRBD2 (5 bases each). Between the trimmed V and J ends, which lost 4 bases and 2 bases, there was a span of 25 bases. Germline CDR1 MNHEY, CDR2 SMNVEV (reference sequence). This CDR3 has 19 amino acids. The CDR3 sequence: CASSYSRGAPHYFTDTQYF. CDR3 nucleotide sequence: TGTGCCAGCAGTTATTCCCGAGGGGCCCCTCACTATTTCACAGATACGCAGTATTTT.

This rearrangement joins TRBV19 to TRBJ1-2; D is unresolved. The length of the CDR3 is 15 residues. The germline gives CDR1 LNHDA, CDR2 SQIVND (reference sequence). Trimming removed 3 bases from V and 0 bases from J, with 11 bases in between. The CDR3 DNA follows: TGTGCCAGTAGTATTGGACGGAATGCTAACTATGGCTACACCTTC. It translates to CASSIGRNANYGYTF.

V usage is TRBV28 and J usage is TRBJ2-7; 9 bases align to TRBD1. Per the germline V gene, CDR1 is MDHEN and CDR2 is SYDVKM. After removal of 1 base from V and 3 bases from J, the junction contained 16 bases not matched to a gene. The CDR3 is 19 residues long. CDR3 amino acids: CASSLLGGQGTFFSYEQYF. The CDR3 DNA is TGTGCCAGCAGTTTATTAGGGGGACAGGGAACCTTTTTTAGCTACGAGCAGTACTTC.

The V gene is TRBV5-1, the J gene TRBJ2-6; D not resolved. The CDR3 covers 17 residues. The germline CDR1 and CDR2 sequences are SGHRS and YFSETQ. V lost 4 bases and J 0 bases, leaving 14 bases between the germline ends. CDR3 DNA: TGCGCCAGCAGCCAGCAGCTTTCGGCCTCTGGGGCCAACGTCCTGACTTTC. Protein: CASSQQLSASGANVLTF.

V and J are TRBV30 and TRBJ1-2, with D unclear. V lost 2 bases and J lost 3, with 7 bases in between. The CDR3 covers 12 residues. The germline gives CDR1 GTSNPN, CDR2 SVGIG (reference sequence). The CDR3 here is CAWSPRDYGYTF. Written as DNA, the CDR3 is TGTGCCTGGAGTCCGAGGGACTATGGCTACACCTTC.

This clone was recorded only once. The CDR3 nucleotides are TGTGCCAGCAGCTTAGGGCCAGGGGGCGATGGCTACACCTTC. Its protein product is CASSLGPGGDGYTF. The chain employs TRBV7-2 and TRBJ1-2, with TRBD1 matching over 8 bases. CDR3 length equals 14 residues. J gave up 6 bases and V 1 base, and 4 bases lay outside the gene matches. Germline loops: CDR1 SGHTA, CDR2 FQGNSA.

The chain has TRBV30 and TRBJ1-1; D is unclear. With 3 bases removed from V and 1 base from J, the gap between germline ends came to 12 bases. The germline gives CDR1 GTSNPN, CDR2 SVGIG (reference sequence). This CDR3 has 14 residues. CDR3 region: CAWRFWATNTEAFF. The CDR3 DNA reads TGTGCCTGGAGGTTCTGGGCTACGAACACTGAAGCTTTCTTT. Full variable domain (outside the CDR3, taken from reference TRBV30 and TRBJ1-1): SQTIHQWPATLVQPVGSPLSLECTVEGTSNPNLYWYRQAAGRGLQLLFYSVGIGQISSEVPQNLSASRPQDRQFILSSKKLLLSDSGFYLCAWRFWATNTEAFFGQGTRLTVV.

The chain combines TRBV7-9 with TRBJ1-3, with 7 bases lining up with TRBD1. Germline assignment: CDR1 SEHNR and CDR2 FQNEAQ (reference sequence). The CDR3 runs 16 residues. Trimming cost V 2 bases and J 3 bases; bases outside gene matches: 7. The CDR3 DNA is TGTGCCAGCAGCTTAATGGTGTCAGGGGGTGGAAACACCATATATTTT. Its protein is CASSLMVSGGGNTIYF.

The chain is built from TRBV7-2 and TRBJ2-2; D is unresolved. The CDR3 is made up of 17 amino acids. The germline V and J ends were trimmed by 2 bases and 0 bases, with 13 bases remaining between them. Germline CDR1 and CDR2: SGHTA and FQGNSA. CDR3 nucleotides: TGTGCCAGCAGCTTACAACCAGGAACCGCGAACACCGGGGAGCTGTTTTTT. This sequence encodes CASSLQPGTANTGELFF.

The chain carries TRBV9 and TRBJ2-7; 9 bases match TRBD2. Germline V gene lookup returns CDR1 SGDLS and CDR2 YYNGEE. Trimming removed 0 bases from V and 3 bases from J; junction bases left unmatched: 4. CDR3 length: 15 residues. Here the CDR3 reads CASSVELAGFYEQYF. The CDR3 nucleotides are TGTGCCAGCAGCGTAGAGCTAGCGGGGTTCTACGAGCAGTACTTC.

This clone was detected only a few times. The chain combines TRBV5-4 with TRBJ1-4, with a tentative D call TRBD1 (6 bases). CDR1 is SGHNT and CDR2 is YYREEE in the germline V gene (reference sequence). V was shortened by 1 base and J by 8 bases, with 15 bases between the two germline ends. This CDR3 is built from 15 residues. This CDR3 is CASSLSAGEGEKLFF. The CDR3 coding sequence is TGTGCCAGCAGCTTGTCGGCAGGGGAGGGCGAAAAACTGTTTTTT.

Only one count was recorded for this clone. CDR3 coding DNA: TGTGCCAGCAGAGACTCGGGACAGGGGAACTATGGCTACACCTTC. This translates into CASRDSGQGNYGYTF. V usage is TRBV28 and J usage is TRBJ1-2; TRBD1 aligns across 10 bases. V shed 6 bases and J 2 bases; nucleotides not matched to a gene: 6. The germline V gene encodes CDR1 MDHEN and CDR2 SYDVKM. This CDR3 is built from 15 residues.